The next 25 T cell receptor beta chains were all read from a single sample in a study of early T cells in non-severe SARS-CoV-2 infection. Via MiXCR, TCRdb re-called the 5' RACE reads, giving one row per CDR3 protein. This repertoire shows about 49,000 distinct CDR3 sequences, roughly 10% found once; its top ten account for about 9.7%. The source material was whole blood. Receptors originate from an adult who was a healthcare worker with PCR-confirmed SARS-CoV-2 infection or an uninfected control (not recorded which).

This clonotype was counted a few times. The chain is built from TRBV12-3 or TRBV12-4 and TRBJ2-7; the match to TRBD1 covers 7 bases. This CDR3 is 14 amino acids long. With V trimmed by 6 bases and J by 1 base, 6 bases remained unmatched. Here the CDR3 DNA reads TGTGCCAGCAGCCTAGGGGGCAGATCCTACGAGCAGTACTTC. As protein: CASSLGGRSYEQYF.

The chain carries TRBV5-1 and TRBJ2-1; 7 bases fit TRBD2. CDR3 length: 17 amino acids. Germline CDR1 and CDR2: SGHRS and YFSETQ. With V trimmed by 0 bases and J by 1 base, 7 bases remained unmatched. The CDR3: CASSLGAGAPSYNEQFF. The CDR3 nucleotides read TGCGCCAGCAGCTTGGGTGCGGGAGCCCCTTCCTACAATGAGCAGTTCTTC.

This chain uses TRBV27 with TRBJ1-1, with D perhaps TRBD1 (5 bases). The V end was cut by 1 base, the J end by 0 bases, with 9 bases between. The germline V gene has CDR1 MNHEY and CDR2 SMNVEV (reference sequence). This CDR3 spans 15 amino acids. The CDR3 DNA follows: TGTGCCAGCAGTTTATTGGGGGTTGTGAACACTGAAGCTTTCTTT. Its translation: CASSLLGVVNTEAFF.

At least ten counts were recorded for this clonotype. This chain links TRBV24-1 with TRBJ2-1; D is uncertain. Germline V gene data show CDR1 as KGHDR and CDR2 as SFDVKD. V was pared by 2 bases and J by 2 bases, with 12 bases between. This CDR3 spans 16 amino acids. The CDR3 DNA reads TGTGCCACCAGTGATTATTCCCAGACCCCCTACAATGAGCAGTTCTTC. Translated: CATSDYSQTPYNEQFF.

This clonotype occurred many times. The chain joins TRBV4-1 to TRBJ2-1; TRBD1 is a possible D gene (6 bases). The CDR3 is 16 residues long. V lost 0 bases and J 3 bases, leaving 12 bases between the germline ends. CDR1 and CDR2 from the germline V gene are MGHRA and YSYEKL. CDR3 DNA: TGCGCCAGCAGCCAAGACCCGGGACATAGCTACAATGAGCAGTTCTTC. Its protein product is CASSQDPGHSYNEQFF.

Ten or more counts support this clonotype. The V and J genes are TRBV20-1 and TRBJ1-2, with 8 bases identical to TRBD1. This CDR3 has 13 residues. With 2 bases clipped from V and 5 bases from J, the junction kept 4 bases outside the gene matches. CDR1 and CDR2 (germline): DFQATT, SNEGSKA (reference sequence). CDR3: CSARQDRGYGYTF. CDR3 nucleotide sequence: TGCAGTGCTAGACAAGACAGGGGTTATGGCTACACCTTC.

In its sample, this clonotype was seen many times. The chain combines TRBV6-5 with TRBJ1-2; 7 bases agree with TRBD1. V dropped 0 bases and J dropped 3; count of bases not matched to a gene: 1. The CDR3 consists of 14 residues. From germline, CDR1 is MNHEY and CDR2 SVGAGI. The CDR3 DNA is TGTGCCAGCAGTTACTCAGGGACAGACTATGGCTACACCTTC. This translates into CASSYSGTDYGYTF.

The V call is TRBV4-1, the J call TRBJ2-5; no definite D call. Per germline, CDR1 MGHRA and CDR2 YSYEKL. The V gene lost 2 bases and the J gene lost 1 base, with 8 bases spanning the gap. The CDR3 is made up of 14 amino acids. CDR3 sequence reads: CASSQNSLQETQYF. In DNA form, the CDR3 reads TGCGCCAGCAGCCAAAACAGTCTCCAAGAGACCCAGTACTTC.

This clonotype appeared a few times. The chain has TRBV5-1 and TRBJ2-3; D is unclear. CDR1 and CDR2 from the germline V gene are SGHRS and YFSETQ. The germline V and J ends were trimmed by 1 base and 2 bases, with 8 bases remaining between them. The length of the CDR3 is 14 residues. DNA for the CDR3: TGCGCCAGCAGCTTGCGGGCCTTCACAGATACGCAGTATTTT. The encoded protein is CASSLRAFTDTQYF.

This clonotype was seen ten or more times. V usage is TRBV29-1 and J usage is TRBJ1-1, with 7 bases lining up with TRBD1. The CDR3 is 13 residues long. Germline CDR1 and CDR2: SQVTM and ANQGSEA. V was clipped by 6 bases and J by 2 bases; unmatched bases: 6. The CDR3 protein is CSVATGVNTEAFF. DNA of the CDR3: TGCAGCGTAGCCACAGGGGTTAACACTGAAGCTTTCTTT.

This clonotype was seen a few times. In DNA form, the CDR3 reads TGTGCCAGCAGGCGGACAGGCGAGGGTAATCAGCCCCAGCATTTT. Its translation: CASRRTGEGNQPQHF. The chain uses TRBV6-5 and TRBJ1-5; 7 positions match TRBD1. The CDR3 covers 15 residues. Losses at the gene ends were 6 bases for V and 4 bases for J; bases not matched to a gene: 9. Germline assignment: CDR1 MNHEY and CDR2 SVGAGI.

In this sample, this clonotype turned up many times. The J gene is TRBJ2-5, the V gene TRBV28, with 12 bases identical to TRBD2. The CDR3 is 17 residues long. Trimming took 5 bases from V and 4 from J; bases not matched to a gene: 11. Germline V lookup: CDR1 MDHEN, CDR2 SYDVKM. Here the CDR3 reads CASSPNLGLAGLETQYF. The DNA for the CDR3 is TGTGCCAGCAGTCCCAACTTAGGACTAGCGGGGTTAGAGACCCAGTACTTC.

CDR3 DNA sequence: TGTGCCAGCAGCGCAAACCCCTCCAACACTGAAGCTTTCTTT. Translated: CASSANPSNTEAFF. The chain couples TRBV7-3 to TRBJ1-1; D unclear. CDR3 size: 14 residues. Trimming shortened V by 5 bases and J by 2 bases, and 12 bases separated the two germline ends. Germline V gene sequence: CDR1 SGHTA, CDR2 FQGTGA.

Only a few counts were recorded for this clonotype. The V and J genes are TRBV19 and TRBJ2-1; D perhaps matches TRBD2 (5 bases). The CDR3 loop spans 15 amino acids. From germline, CDR1 is LNHDA and CDR2 SQIVND (reference sequence). V gave up 8 bases and J gave up 3 bases, with 17 bases separating them. CDR3 loop: CASRWSGAGYNEQFF. The CDR3 nucleotides read TGTGCCAGTCGGTGGAGCGGAGCTGGCTACAATGAGCAGTTCTTC.

The V call is TRBV7-8, the J call TRBJ2-4; D gene ambiguous. The CDR3 extends over 16 amino acids. Trimming stripped 2 bases from V and 7 bases from J, with 18 bases between. The germline CDR1 and CDR2 sequences are SGHVS and FQNEAQ. The CDR3 DNA reads as TGTGCCAGCAGCTTAAGGTCCCCGGGCGCCAGGAACATTCAGTACTTC. This sequence encodes CASSLRSPGARNIQYF.

This clonotype has more than one count but fewer than ten. The V and J genes are TRBV14 and TRBJ2-5; D is tentatively TRBD1 or TRBD2 (5 bases each). The CDR3 runs 16 residues. Germline V gives CDR1 SGHDN, CDR2 FVKESK. The V end lost 0 bases, the J end lost 5 bases, and 16 bases lay between the germline ends. The CDR3: CASSQDRSGPRETQYF. In DNA, the CDR3 is TGTGCCAGCAGCCAAGATCGGTCGGGGCCGCGGGAGACCCAGTACTTC.

This clonotype was counted only a few times. V usage is TRBV7-9 and J usage is TRBJ2-3; 9 nucleotides match TRBD2. Germline V gives CDR1 SEHNR, CDR2 FQNEAQ (reference sequence). CDR3 length: 17 residues. V dropped 5 bases and J dropped 6; count of bases not matched to a gene: 15. CDR3 protein: CASSPTHIVAGEDTQYF. As DNA, the CDR3 is TGTGCCAGCAGCCCTACCCATATCGTAGCGGGAGAGGATACGCAGTATTTT.

V usage is TRBV6-1 and J usage is TRBJ2-3; 8 bases agree with TRBD1. Germline V gene sequence: CDR1 MNHNS, CDR2 SASEGT. This CDR3 contains 14 residues. Trimming removed 7 bases from V and 3 bases from J; junction bases left unmatched: 6. The CDR3 loop is CASIITGGTDTQYF. CDR3 DNA sequence: TGTGCCAGCATTATCACAGGGGGGACAGATACGCAGTATTTT.

There are many counts of this clonotype. The chain couples TRBV13 to TRBJ1-1; unclear D gene. CDR1 PRHDT and CDR2 FYEKMQ come from the germline V gene (reference sequence). This CDR3 comprises 13 residues. Trimming left V 2 bases short and J 1 base short, with 5 bases between. CDR3 nucleotides: TGTGCCAGCAGCTTAAAACGGAACACTGAAGCTTTCTTT. Its protein product is CASSLKRNTEAFF.

This clonotype was observed a handful of times. The CDR3 here is CASRYTREAFF. CDR3 DNA: TGTGCCAGCAGGTATACCCGTGAAGCTTTCTTT. This chain joins TRBV28 and TRBJ1-1, with D uncertain. Deletions cut 6 bases from V and 7 bases from J, with 9 bases between. This CDR3 spans 11 amino acids. The V gene's germline CDR1 is MDHEN and CDR2 SYDVKM.

Many counts were recorded for this clonotype. The chain joins TRBV14 to TRBJ2-7; 7 bases are a match to TRBD2. The CDR3 totals 14 residues. CDR1 is SGHDN, CDR2 FVKESK, per germline. The V segment lost 0 bases and the J segment 2 bases; nucleotides outside the gene matches: 1. In nucleotides, the CDR3 is TGTGCCAGCAGCCAAGAGGGAGGGACCTACGAGCAGTACTTC. The encoded protein is CASSQEGGTYEQYF.

This clonotype was recorded many times. The chain links TRBV20-1 to TRBJ2-1, with 9 bases matching TRBD2. The trim removed 3 bases at V and 4 bases at J, leaving 4 bases unmatched. Germline-derived CDR1 and CDR2 are DFQATT and SNEGSKA (reference sequence). The CDR3 is made up of 14 amino acids. The CDR3 loop is CSASLLAGYNEQFF. The CDR3, as DNA: TGCAGTGCTAGTCTTCTAGCGGGGTACAATGAGCAGTTCTTC.

A few counts support this clonotype. The chain links TRBV14 to TRBJ1-5; D is uncertain. Per germline, CDR1 SGHDN and CDR2 FVKESK. The CDR3 length is 19 residues. Trimming took 4 bases from V and 1 from J, leaving 23 bases between them. CDR3 sequence reads: CASSPLRAGTDRSNQPQHF. CDR3 bases: TGTGCCAGCAGCCCCCTGCGGGCGGGTACGGATAGGAGCAATCAGCCCCAGCATTTT.

This clonotype was counted at least ten times. The rearrangement uses TRBV28 and TRBJ2-1; 8 bases agree with TRBD2. The V gene's germline CDR1 is MDHEN and CDR2 SYDVKM. J lost 5 bases, V lost 6 bases, and 9 bases had no gene match. The CDR3 contains 15 residues. CDR3 residues: CASSRGGLDNNEQFF. The CDR3 bases are TGTGCCAGCAGCCGGGGGGGATTAGACAACAATGAGCAGTTCTTC.

The chain uses TRBV4-1 and TRBJ2-7, with D perhaps given as TRBD1 or TRBD2 (6 bases each). Trimming took 0 bases from V and 5 from J, leaving 11 bases between them. Germline CDR1 and CDR2: MGHRA and YSYEKL. The CDR3 is made up of 14 amino acids. The CDR3 here is CASSQDLRGDEQYF. CDR3 nucleotides: TGCGCCAGCAGCCAAGATCTAAGGGGGGACGAGCAGTACTTC.